The T cell receptor beta chain under discussion was sequenced for a study of vaccination and CD4 T cells after COVID-19. Study background: Ranging from 14 to 241, the interval between dose two and post-vaccine sampling had a median of roughly 73 days. The peptides that stimulated the cells were overlapping spike peptides from SARS-CoV-2, HCoV-NL63, HCoV-OC43 and HCoV-229E.

This clonotype was seen a handful of times. Its antigen remains unknown. Scientists ran DNA taken from cultured CD4+ T cells through the Oncomine TCR Beta short-read assay for sequencing. Each CDR3 protein is one row after TCRdb ran MiXCR on the PCR reads. This repertoire shows under 25,000 distinct CDR3 sequences, roughly 29% found once; its top ten account for under 13%. Germline loops: CDR1 SNHLY, CDR2 FYNNEI. The length of the CDR3 is 12 residues. Deletions cut 8 bases from V and 5 bases from J, with 12 bases between. The treatment is: approximately nine-day PBMC culture with coronavirus spike peptide pools or control peptides (ViraFEST assay). Antigen-specific T cell expansion with peptide pools preceded TCR sequencing in the ViraFEST approach. Scientists separated out CD4+ T cells through negative selection following 10 days in culture.

The sequencing input was cultured CD4+ T cells from blood. The sequence derives from a human donor with COVID-19. The gene calls are TRBV2 and TRBJ2-5, with TRBD2 as a possible D gene (7 bases). CDR3 residues: CASGGAGETQYF. The CDR3 region has the DNA TGTGCCAGCGGGGGGGCAGGTGAGACCCAGTACTTC.